Sequencing of this T cell receptor (beta chain) was carried out in a study of blood T cell repertoires in COVID-19. Trimming took 8 bases from V and 6 from J; bases not matched to a gene: 6. This CDR3 comprises 13 residues. Germline values: CDR1 KGHSH, CDR2 LQKENI. This clone was seen only a few times. Here immunoSEQ multiplex PCR was the method, and the copy in TCRdb shows in-frame clones only, minus some. In the table there are 250,000 to 300,000 clones, 81% of which are singletons. The genes are TRBV18 and TRBJ1-5; TRBD1 matches at 8 bases. The receptor was isolated from an older woman with active or convalescent COVID-19. Sequencing used peripheral blood. CDR3 residues: CASPRGRRQPQHF. The CDR3 coding sequence is TGTGCCAGCCCCAGGGGGCGGCGTCAGCCCCAGCATTTT.